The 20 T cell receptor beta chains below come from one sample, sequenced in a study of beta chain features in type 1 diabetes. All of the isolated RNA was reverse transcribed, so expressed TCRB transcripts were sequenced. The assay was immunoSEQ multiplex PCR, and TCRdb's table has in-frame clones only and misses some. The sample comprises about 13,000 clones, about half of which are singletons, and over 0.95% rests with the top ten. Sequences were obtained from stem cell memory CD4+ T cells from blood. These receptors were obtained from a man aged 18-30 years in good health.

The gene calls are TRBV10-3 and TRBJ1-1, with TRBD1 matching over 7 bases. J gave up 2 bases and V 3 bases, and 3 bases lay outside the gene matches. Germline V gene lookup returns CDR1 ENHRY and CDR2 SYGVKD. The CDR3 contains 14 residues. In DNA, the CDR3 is TGTGCCATCAGTGAAGGACAGGATAACACTGAAGCTTTCTTT. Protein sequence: CAISEGQDNTEAFF.

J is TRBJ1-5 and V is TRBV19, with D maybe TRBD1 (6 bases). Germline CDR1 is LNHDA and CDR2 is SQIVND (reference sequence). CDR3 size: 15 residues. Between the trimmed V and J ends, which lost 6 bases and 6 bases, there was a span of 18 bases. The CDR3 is CASSTRQVKGQPQHF. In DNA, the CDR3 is TGTGCCAGTAGCACCCGACAGGTGAAGGGTCAGCCCCAGCATTTT. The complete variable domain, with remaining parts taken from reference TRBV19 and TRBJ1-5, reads DGGITQSPKYLFRKEGQNVTLSCEQNLNHDAMYWYRQDPGQGLRLIYYSQIVNDFQKGDIAEGYSVSREKKESFPLTVTSAQKNPTAFYLCASSTRQVKGQPQHFGDGTRLSIL.

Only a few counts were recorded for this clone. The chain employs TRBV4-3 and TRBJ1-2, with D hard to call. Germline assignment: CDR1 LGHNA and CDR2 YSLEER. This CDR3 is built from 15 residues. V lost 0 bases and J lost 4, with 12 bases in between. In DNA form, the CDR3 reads TGCGCCAGCAGCCAAGAGCCCCAACGGGGCTATGGCTACACCTTC. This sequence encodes CASSQEPQRGYGYTF.

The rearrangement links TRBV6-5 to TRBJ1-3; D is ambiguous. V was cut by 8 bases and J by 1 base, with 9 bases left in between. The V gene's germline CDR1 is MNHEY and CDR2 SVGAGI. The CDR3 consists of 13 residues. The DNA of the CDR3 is TGTGCCAGCCATGAGCCATCTGGAAACACCATATATTTT. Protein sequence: CASHEPSGNTIYF.

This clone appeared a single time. In DNA form, the CDR3 reads TGCGCCAGCAGTGAGGGGACAGGGAATCAGCCCCAGCATTTT. It encodes CASSEGTGNQPQHF. The V call is TRBV10-1, the J call TRBJ1-5, with 9 bases lining up with TRBD1. Germline V lookup: CDR1 WNHNN, CDR2 SYGVQD (reference sequence). This CDR3 region has 14 residues. Losses at the gene ends were 2 bases for V and 4 bases for J; bases not matched to a gene: 0.

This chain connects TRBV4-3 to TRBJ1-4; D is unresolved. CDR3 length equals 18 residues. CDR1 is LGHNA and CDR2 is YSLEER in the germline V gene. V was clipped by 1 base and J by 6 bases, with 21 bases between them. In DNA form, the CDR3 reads TGCGCCAGCAGCCAAGTCTACGCCCTTTCCAAGGGAGATGAAAAACTGTTTTTT. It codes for CASSQVYALSKGDEKLFF.

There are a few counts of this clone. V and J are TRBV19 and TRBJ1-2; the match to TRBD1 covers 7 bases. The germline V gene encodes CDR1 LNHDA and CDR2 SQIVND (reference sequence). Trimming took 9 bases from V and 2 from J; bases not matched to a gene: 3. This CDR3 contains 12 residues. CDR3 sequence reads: CASSGQNYGYTF. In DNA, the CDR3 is TGTGCCAGCTCGGGACAGAACTATGGCTACACCTTC.

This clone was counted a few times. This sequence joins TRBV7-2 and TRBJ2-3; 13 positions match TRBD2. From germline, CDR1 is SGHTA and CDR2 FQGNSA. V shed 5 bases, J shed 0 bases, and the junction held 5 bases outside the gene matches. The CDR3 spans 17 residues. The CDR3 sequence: CASSLGLAGASTDTQYF. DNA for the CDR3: TGTGCCAGCAGCCTCGGACTAGCGGGGGCTAGCACAGATACGCAGTATTTT.

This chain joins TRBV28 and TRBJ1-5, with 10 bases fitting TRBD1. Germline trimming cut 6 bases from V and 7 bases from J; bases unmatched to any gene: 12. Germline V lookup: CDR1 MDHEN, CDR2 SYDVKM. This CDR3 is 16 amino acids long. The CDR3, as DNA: TGTGCCAGCAGCTCACCGGGACAGGGGATCCGCCAGCCCCAGCATTTT. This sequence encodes CASSSPGQGIRQPQHF.

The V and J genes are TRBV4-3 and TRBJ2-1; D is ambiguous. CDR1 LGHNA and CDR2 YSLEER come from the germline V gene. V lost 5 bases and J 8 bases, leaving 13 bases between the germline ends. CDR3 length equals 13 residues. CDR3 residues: CASSSDGIYEQFF. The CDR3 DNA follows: TGCGCCAGCAGCAGCGACGGCATCTATGAGCAGTTCTTC.

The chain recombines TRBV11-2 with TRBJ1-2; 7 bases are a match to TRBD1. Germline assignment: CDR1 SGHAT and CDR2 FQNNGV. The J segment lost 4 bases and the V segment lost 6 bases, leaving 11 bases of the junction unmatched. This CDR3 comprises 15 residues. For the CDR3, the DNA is TGTGCCAGCAGAAACCCTCGACAGGGAATCTATGGCTACACCTTC. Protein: CASRNPRQGIYGYTF. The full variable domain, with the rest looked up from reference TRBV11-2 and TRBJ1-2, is EAGVAQSPRYKIIEKRQSVAFWCNPISGHATLYWYQQILGQGPKLLIQFQNNGVVDDSQLPKDRFSAERLKGVDSTLKIQPAKLEDSAVYLCASRNPRQGIYGYTFGSGTRLTVV.

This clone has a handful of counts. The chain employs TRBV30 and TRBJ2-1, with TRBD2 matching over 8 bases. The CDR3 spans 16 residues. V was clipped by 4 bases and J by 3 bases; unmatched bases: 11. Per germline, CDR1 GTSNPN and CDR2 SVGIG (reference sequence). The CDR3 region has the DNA TGTGCCTGGATATTCCCTAGCGGGTCCCACTACAATGAGCAGTTCTTC. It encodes CAWIFPSGSHYNEQFF. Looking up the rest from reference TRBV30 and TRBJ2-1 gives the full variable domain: SQTIHQWPATLVQPVGSPLSLECTVEGTSNPNLYWYRQAAGRGLQLLFYSVGIGQISSEVPQNLSASRPQDRQFILSSKKLLLSDSGFYLCAWIFPSGSHYNEQFFGPGTRLTVL.

This chain's CDR3 is CASRFPDTYEQYF. Written as DNA, the CDR3 is TGTGCCAGCAGATTTCCGGACACCTACGAGCAGTACTTC. This chain uses TRBV28 with TRBJ2-7; D might be TRBD1 (5 bases). CDR1 MDHEN and CDR2 SYDVKM come from the germline V gene. V lost 6 bases to trimming and J lost 2 bases, with 11 bases between them. CDR3 size: 13 residues.

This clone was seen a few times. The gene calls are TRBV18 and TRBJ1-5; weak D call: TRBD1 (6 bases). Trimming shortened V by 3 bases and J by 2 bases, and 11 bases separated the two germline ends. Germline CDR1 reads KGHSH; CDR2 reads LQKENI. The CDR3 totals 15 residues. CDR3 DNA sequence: TGTGCCAGCTCACCGGTGGCAGGGGGCAATCAGCCCCAGCATTTT. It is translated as CASSPVAGGNQPQHF.

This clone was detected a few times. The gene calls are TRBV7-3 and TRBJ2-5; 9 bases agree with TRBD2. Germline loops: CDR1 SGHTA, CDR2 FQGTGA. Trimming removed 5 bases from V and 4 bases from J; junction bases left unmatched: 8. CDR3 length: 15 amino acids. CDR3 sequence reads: CASSVGGGAGETQYF. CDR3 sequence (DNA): TGTGCCAGCAGCGTCGGCGGGGGGGCAGGAGAGACCCAGTACTTC.

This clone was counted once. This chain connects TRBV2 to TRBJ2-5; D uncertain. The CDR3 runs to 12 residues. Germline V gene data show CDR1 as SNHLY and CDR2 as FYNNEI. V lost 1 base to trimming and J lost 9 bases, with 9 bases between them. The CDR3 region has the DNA TGTGCCAGCAGTGAAGGGAGTAGCCCCCAGTACTTC. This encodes CASSEGSSPQYF.

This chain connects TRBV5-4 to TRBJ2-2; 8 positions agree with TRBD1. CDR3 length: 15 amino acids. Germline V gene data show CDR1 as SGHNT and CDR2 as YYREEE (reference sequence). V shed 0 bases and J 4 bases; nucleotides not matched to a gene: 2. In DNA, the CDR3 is TGTGCCAGCAGCTTGGTACAGGGGGTCACCGGGGAGCTGTTTTTT. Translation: CASSLVQGVTGELFF.

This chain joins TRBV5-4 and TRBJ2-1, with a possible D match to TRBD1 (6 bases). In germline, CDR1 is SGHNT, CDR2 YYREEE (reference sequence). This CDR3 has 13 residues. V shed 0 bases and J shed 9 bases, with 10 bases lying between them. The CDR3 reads CASSLDQGREQFF. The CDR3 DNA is TGTGCCAGCAGCTTGGACCAGGGGCGTGAGCAGTTCTTC.

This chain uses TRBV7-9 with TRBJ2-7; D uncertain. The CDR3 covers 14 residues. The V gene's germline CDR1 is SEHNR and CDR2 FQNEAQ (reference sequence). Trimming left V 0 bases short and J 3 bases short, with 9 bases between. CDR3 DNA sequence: TGTGCCAGCAGCTTAGCCGGGTTGATCTACGAGCAGTACTTC. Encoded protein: CASSLAGLIYEQYF.

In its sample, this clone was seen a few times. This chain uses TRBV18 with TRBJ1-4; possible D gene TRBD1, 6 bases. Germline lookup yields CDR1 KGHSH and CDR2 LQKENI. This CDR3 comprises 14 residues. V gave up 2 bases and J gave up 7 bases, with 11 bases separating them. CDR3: CASSPTGRGEKLFF. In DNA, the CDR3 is TGTGCCAGCTCACCAACAGGGAGGGGTGAAAAACTGTTTTTT.